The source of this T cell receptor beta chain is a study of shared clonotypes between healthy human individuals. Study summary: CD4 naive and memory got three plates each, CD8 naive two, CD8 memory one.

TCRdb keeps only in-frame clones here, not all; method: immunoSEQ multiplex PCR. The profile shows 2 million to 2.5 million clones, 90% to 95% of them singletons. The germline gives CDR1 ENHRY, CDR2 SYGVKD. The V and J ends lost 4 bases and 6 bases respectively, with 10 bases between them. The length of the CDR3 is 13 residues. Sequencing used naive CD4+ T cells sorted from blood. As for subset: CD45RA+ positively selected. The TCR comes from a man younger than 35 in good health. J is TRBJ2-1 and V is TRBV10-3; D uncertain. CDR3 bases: TGTGCCATCAGTGGGCTAGGTGGCAATGAGCAGTTCTTC. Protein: CAISGLGGNEQFF.